The present T cell receptor beta chain was sequenced within a study of blood T cell repertoires in COVID-19. At the level of the study: The United States, Italy and Spain were the sources of the acute and convalescent COVID-19 samples.

Generated by immunoSEQ multiplex PCR, the TCRdb table keeps only in-frame clones and is missing some. The sample records about 160,000 clones, 78% being singletons. The CDR3 contains 12 residues. Trimming took 7 bases from V and 7 from J; bases not matched to a gene: 5. Germline assignment: CDR1 SQVTM and CDR2 ANQGSEA. Sequencing input: peripheral blood. The chain couples TRBV29-1 to TRBJ2-1; 9 bases match TRBD2. The sequence was collected from an elderly woman with acute or convalescent COVID-19. The CDR3 DNA sequence: TGCAGCGAAGGCGGGAGGGCGAATGAGCAGTTCTTC. As protein: CSEGGRANEQFF.